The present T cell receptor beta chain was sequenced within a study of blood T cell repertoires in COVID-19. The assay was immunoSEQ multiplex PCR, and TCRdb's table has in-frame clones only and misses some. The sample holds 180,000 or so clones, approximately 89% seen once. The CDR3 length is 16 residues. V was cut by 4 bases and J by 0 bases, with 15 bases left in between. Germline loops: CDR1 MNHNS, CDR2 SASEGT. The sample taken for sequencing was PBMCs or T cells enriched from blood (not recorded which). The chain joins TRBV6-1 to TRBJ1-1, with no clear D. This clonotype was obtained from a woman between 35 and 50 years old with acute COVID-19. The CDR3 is CASSVWEWGMNTEAFF. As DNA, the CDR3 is TGTGCCAGCAGTGTCTGGGAGTGGGGAATGAACACTGAAGCTTTCTTT.